Below are 31 T cell receptor beta chains sequenced from a single sample in a study of lymphopenia after photon versus proton radiotherapy. The protocol was immunoSEQ multiplex PCR, while the TCRdb copy is restricted to in-frame clones and leaves out a portion. The sample yields about 70,000 clones, 85% to 95% seen once. Specimen: peripheral blood, collected from a patient treated with photon-based radiotherapy. All receptors derive from a woman between 40 and 55 years old with cholangiocarcinoma.

This chain uses TRBV11-2 with TRBJ2-5, with 9 nucleotides matching TRBD2. J gave up 5 bases and V 1 base, and 8 bases lay outside the gene matches. Germline V CDR1 and CDR2: SGHAT, FQNNGV. The CDR3 spans 16 residues. The CDR3 DNA sequence: TGTGCCAGCAGCTTAGCCCTAGCGGGAAACCTTGAGACCCAGTACTTC. Its translation is CASSLALAGNLETQYF.

This chain joins TRBV27 and TRBJ1-4; 7 nucleotides agree with TRBD1. The CDR3 is 14 residues long. The V gene end was trimmed by 4 bases and the J gene end by 5 bases; junction bases not matched to a gene: 4. Germline loops: CDR1 MNHEY, CDR2 SMNVEV (reference sequence). Here the CDR3 reads CASSWRGPNEKLFF. For the CDR3, the DNA is TGTGCCAGCAGTTGGAGGGGGCCCAATGAAAAACTGTTTTTT.

This clone was detected only once. The chain combines TRBV27 with TRBJ2-3; 10 bases are a match to TRBD2. The trim removed 6 bases at V and 1 base at J, leaving 19 bases unmatched. The CDR3 spans 20 residues. From germline, CDR1 is MNHEY and CDR2 SMNVEV (reference sequence). The CDR3, as DNA: TGTGCCAGCAGCCTAGGGGGAGGAGCGGGAGGGCCTCCAGGCACAGATACGCAGTATTTT. Protein: CASSLGGGAGGPPGTDTQYF.

The chain combines TRBV5-8 with TRBJ1-3; D perhaps matches TRBD1 (6 bases). Trimming removed 2 bases at V and 5 bases at J, with 17 bases between. CDR3 size: 16 residues. Germline V gene sequence: CDR1 SGHTS, CDR2 YDEGEE. The CDR3 nucleotides read TGTGCCAGCAGCTTCAAACAGGGCGTACAGAGAAACACCATATATTTT. Protein: CASSFKQGVQRNTIYF.

The CDR3 spells CASGASGSTDTQYF. CDR3 sequence (DNA): TGTGCCAGCGGGGCTAGCGGTAGCACAGATACGCAGTATTTT. The chain has TRBV7-3 and TRBJ2-3; 7 nucleotides match TRBD2. Germline assignment: CDR1 SGHTA and CDR2 FQGTGA. Unmatched junction bases numbered 5, after V lost 8 bases and J lost 0 bases. The CDR3 consists of 14 residues.

The chain carries TRBV7-8 and TRBJ1-1; the D is unclear. The length of the CDR3 is 14 residues. Trimming took 4 bases from V and 2 from J, leaving 11 bases between them. Per the germline V gene, CDR1 is SGHVS and CDR2 is FQNEAQ. The CDR3 reads CASSSRTENTEAFF. The CDR3, as DNA: TGTGCCAGCAGCTCAAGGACGGAAAACACTGAAGCTTTCTTT.

The rearrangement uses TRBV9 and TRBJ1-1, with D hard to call. Trimming stripped 0 bases from V and 5 bases from J, with 8 bases between. CDR1 is SGDLS, CDR2 YYNGEE, per germline. This CDR3 comprises 13 residues. The CDR3 bases are TGTGCCAGCAGCGTAGATGGGCGGACTGAAGCTTTCTTT. Translation: CASSVDGRTEAFF. The complete variable domain, with remaining parts taken from reference TRBV9 and TRBJ1-1, reads DSGVTQTPKHLITATGQRVTLRCSPRSGDLSVYWYQQSLDQGLQFLIQYYNGEERAKGNILERFSAQQFPDLHSELNLSSLELGDSALYFCASSVDGRTEAFFGQGTRLTVV.

This rearrangement joins TRBV6-1 to TRBJ1-1; 8 nucleotides align to TRBD1. CDR1 and CDR2 from the germline V gene are MNHNS and SASEGT. This CDR3 has 15 residues. Unmatched junction bases numbered 11, after V lost 7 bases and J lost 4 bases. The CDR3 sequence is CASTPYRGQATEAFF. In nucleotides, the CDR3 is TGTGCCAGCACCCCGTACCGGGGACAGGCCACTGAAGCTTTCTTT.

The CDR3 is CASSEMTGGSYGYTF. The CDR3 DNA reads as TGTGCCAGCAGTGAAATGACAGGGGGCTCCTATGGCTACACCTTC. The chain is built from TRBV6-1 and TRBJ1-2, with TRBD1 matching 10 bases. Germline V gene sequence: CDR1 MNHNS, CDR2 SASEGT. The V gene end was trimmed by 2 bases and the J gene end by 4 bases; junction bases not matched to a gene: 4. This CDR3 has 15 residues.

The chain combines TRBV23-1 with TRBJ2-2, with 9 bases that match TRBD1. TRBV23-1 is an ORF, and what it does is uncertain. This CDR3 is built from 17 residues. The junction had 8 bases not matched to a gene; V was cut back by 0 bases and J by 6 bases. In DNA form, the CDR3 reads TGCGCCAGCAGTCAATCTGGGGGACAGGGTTTATCCGGGGAGCTGTTTTTT. It encodes CASSQSGGQGLSGELFF.

This clone was counted a single time. This chain links TRBV9 with TRBJ1-2, with D perhaps matching TRBD1 (6 bases). The V and J ends lost 6 bases and 8 bases respectively, with 23 bases between them. The germline CDR1 and CDR2 sequences are SGDLS and YYNGEE. The CDR3 sequence is 15 residues long. The CDR3 region is CASTPRPGTWGGYTF. The CDR3 DNA reads TGTGCCAGCACCCCTCGACCCGGGACATGGGGAGGCTACACCTTC.

This chain joins TRBV9 and TRBJ2-5, with D perhaps being TRBD1 or TRBD2 (5 bases each). Germline V gives CDR1 SGDLS, CDR2 YYNGEE. The germline V and J ends were trimmed by 4 bases and 5 bases, with 15 bases remaining between them. The CDR3 has 14 amino acids. Here the CDR3 reads CASSHLGGVETQYF. The CDR3, as DNA: TGTGCCAGCAGCCACCTTGGGGGAGTGGAGACCCAGTACTTC.

This clone was seen just once. The chain recombines TRBV9 with TRBJ2-1; 14 bases agree with TRBD2. There are 16 residues in the CDR3. J was trimmed by 10 bases and V by 0 bases; bases with no gene match: 6. The germline CDR1 and CDR2 sequences are SGDLS and YYNGEE. The CDR3 is CASSVETSGRAGEQFF. The CDR3 DNA follows: TGTGCCAGCAGCGTAGAGACTAGCGGGAGGGCCGGGGAGCAGTTCTTC.

The rearrangement uses TRBV6-1 and TRBJ1-1; D unclear. This CDR3 comprises 12 residues. Trimming took off 2 bases at V and 5 bases at J, with 6 bases between the two ends. CDR1 and CDR2 (germline): MNHNS, SASEGT. The CDR3 DNA reads TGTGCCAGCAGTGAAAGTAGGACTGAAGCTTTCTTT. It encodes CASSESRTEAFF.

The chain has TRBV27 and TRBJ1-2, with a tentative D call TRBD1 (5 bases). Germline-derived CDR1 and CDR2 are MNHEY and SMNVEV (reference sequence). The CDR3 extends over 16 amino acids. V lost 5 bases, J lost 6 bases, and 22 bases lay in between. Here the CDR3 DNA reads TGTGCCAGCAGTCCATCGGGGCTCTACCCTCGGGATGGCTACACCTTC. Translating gives CASSPSGLYPRDGYTF.

This clone was detected only a few times. V is TRBV28 and J is TRBJ1-1, with TRBD1 as a possible D gene (5 bases). This CDR3 comprises 12 residues. Trimming left V 2 bases short and J 10 bases short, with 11 bases between. Germline V gene sequence: CDR1 MDHEN, CDR2 SYDVKM. As DNA, the CDR3 is TGTGCCAGCAGTTTACGGACGCAGGGAGCTTTCTTT. Protein sequence: CASSLRTQGAFF.

The rearrangement uses TRBV15 and TRBJ1-2, with 10 bases aligning to TRBD1. Per the germline V gene, CDR1 is LNHNV and CDR2 is YYDKDF (reference sequence). This CDR3 is 15 amino acids long. The junction had 6 bases not matched to a gene; V was cut back by 0 bases and J by 8 bases. This CDR3 is CATSRDGDRGEGYTF. The CDR3, as DNA: TGTGCCACCAGCAGAGATGGGGACAGGGGAGAAGGCTACACCTTC.

The gene calls are TRBV30 and TRBJ2-7; TRBD1 matches 11 bases. The CDR3 spans 14 residues. Germline V gene data show CDR1 as GTSNPN and CDR2 as SVGIG (reference sequence). The J segment lost 6 bases and the V segment lost 5 bases, leaving 9 bases of the junction unmatched. Written as DNA, the CDR3 is TGTGCCTGGGCCCCCGGACAGGGGGCGAGCGAGCAGTACTTC. Translation: CAWAPGQGASEQYF.

V usage is TRBV2 and J usage is TRBJ1-2, with a tentative D call TRBD1 (6 bases). This CDR3 spans 12 amino acids. The V and J ends lost 9 bases and 8 bases respectively, with 16 bases between them. Germline CDR1 is SNHLY and CDR2 is FYNNEI. Written as DNA, the CDR3 is TGTGCCAGGGTACAGGGTCTGGAGGGCTACACCTTC. As protein: CARVQGLEGYTF.

CDR3 in amino acids: CASSQGSGGSTEAFF. The DNA for the CDR3 is TGTGCCAGCAGCCAGGGGAGCGGGGGTTCCACTGAAGCTTTCTTT. V is TRBV4-2 and J is TRBJ1-1, with D possibly being TRBD1 (5 bases). Germline CDR1 LGHNA, CDR2 YNFKEQ. The CDR3 extends over 15 amino acids. Deletions cut 3 bases from V and 4 bases from J, with 15 bases between.

The rearrangement joins TRBV7-9 to TRBJ2-7; no reliable D call. The V and J ends lost 5 bases and 2 bases respectively, with 13 bases between them. The CDR3 is 14 amino acids. The germline V gene encodes CDR1 SEHNR and CDR2 FQNEAQ (reference sequence). CDR3 in DNA: TGTGCCAGCAGCCCCAGTCCAGTAACCTACGAGCAGTACTTC. This sequence encodes CASSPSPVTYEQYF.

Comments on this clone: Within the sample, other DNA sequences also encode this same CDR3. The chain has TRBV2 and TRBJ2-5; 11 bases align to TRBD1. The CDR3 is 13 residues long. Trimming at V came to 8 bases and at J to 4 bases, leaving 3 bases not matched to a gene. In germline, CDR1 is SNHLY, CDR2 FYNNEI. CDR3 sequence (DNA): TGTGCCAGCTCGGGGACAGGGGGAGAGACCCAGTACTTC. It codes for CASSGTGGETQYF.

The chain is built from TRBV5-1 and TRBJ1-2, with D hard to call. This CDR3 is 11 amino acids long. Germline assignment: CDR1 SGHRS and CDR2 YFSETQ. Trimming cost V 4 bases and J 5 bases, with 6 bases left between them. The CDR3 here is CASSHSYGYTF. CDR3 nucleotide sequence: TGCGCCAGCAGCCATAGTTATGGCTACACCTTC.

The chain uses TRBV7-9 and TRBJ2-7, with D unresolved. The CDR3 is 11 residues long. Germline CDR1 SEHNR, CDR2 FQNEAQ (reference sequence). With 1 base removed from V and 5 bases from J, the gap between germline ends came to 3 bases. The CDR3 loop is CASSLGDEQYF. The CDR3 DNA sequence: TGTGCCAGCAGCTTAGGGGACGAGCAGTACTTC.

The chain is built from TRBV2 and TRBJ2-7, with no clear D. The ends were cut back, 2 bases at V and 4 bases at J, with 6 bases in the middle. Per germline, CDR1 SNHLY and CDR2 FYNNEI. There are 12 residues in the CDR3. The DNA for the CDR3 is TGTGCCAGCAGTGAATGGCCGTACGAGCAGTACTTC. Protein sequence: CASSEWPYEQYF.

This chain connects TRBV18 to TRBJ2-4; D remains unclear. Deletions cut 0 bases from V and 0 bases from J, with 6 bases between. Per the germline V gene, CDR1 is KGHSH and CDR2 is LQKENI. This CDR3 has 15 residues. The CDR3 region is CASSPPNIAKNIQYF. CDR3 DNA: TGTGCCAGCTCACCACCGAACATAGCCAAAAACATTCAGTACTTC.

A single count supports this clone. The chain employs TRBV7-9 and TRBJ2-7, with D perhaps TRBD1 (7 bases). CDR1 is SEHNR, CDR2 FQNEAQ, per germline (reference sequence). This CDR3 spans 14 amino acids. V was pared by 8 bases and J by 0 bases, with 14 bases between. The CDR3 DNA follows: TGTGCCAGCCTTCAGGGGGGAACCTCCTACGAGCAGTACTTC. Protein product: CASLQGGTSYEQYF. The variable domain in full, with the rest retrieved from reference TRBV7-9 and TRBJ2-7, is DTGVSQNPRHKITKRGQNVTFRCDPISEHNRLYWYRQTLGQGPEFLTYFQNEAQLEKSRLLSDRFSAERPKGSFSTLEIQRTEQGDSAMYLCASLQGGTSYEQYFGPGTRLTVT.

V usage is TRBV27 and J usage is TRBJ1-2; D not resolved. Trimming left V 5 bases short and J 8 bases short, with 15 bases between. The germline V gene has CDR1 MNHEY and CDR2 SMNVEV (reference sequence). The CDR3 runs to 13 residues. The CDR3 DNA sequence: TGTGCCAGCAGTGCCTCGGGCCGAGGGGGCTACACCTTC. This codes for CASSASGRGGYTF.

In DNA form, the CDR3 reads TGTGCCAGCAGTATCATGGGTGCCTCCTGCAATCAGCCCCAGCATTTT. Translated: CASSIMGASCNQPQHF. The chain links TRBV27 to TRBJ1-5; D is unclear. The V gene's germline CDR1 is MNHEY and CDR2 SMNVEV (reference sequence). V was clipped by 5 bases and J by 2 bases, with 16 bases between them. The CDR3 is 16 amino acids.

The CDR3 is CASSPRGENTEAFF. In nucleotides, the CDR3 is TGCGCCAGCAGCCCGAGGGGTGAGAACACTGAAGCTTTCTTT. This chain connects TRBV5-1 to TRBJ1-1, with D possibly being TRBD1 (5 bases). Germline assignment: CDR1 SGHRS and CDR2 YFSETQ. The V end was cut by 4 bases, the J end by 1 base, with 11 bases between. The CDR3 contains 14 residues.

Only a few counts were recorded for this clone. The chain carries TRBV6-1 and TRBJ1-2; 7 nucleotides line up with TRBD1. V lost 2 bases and J lost 7; bases outside the gene matches: 4. The CDR3 is made up of 13 amino acids. Germline CDR1 is MNHNS and CDR2 is SASEGT. The CDR3 DNA is TGTGCCAGCAGTGAACAGACAGGGAGTGGCTACACCTTC. As protein: CASSEQTGSGYTF.